This passage covers 4 T cell receptor beta chains from one sample sequenced in a study of Ad26.COV2.S vaccination and SARS-CoV-2 variants. Treatment: about 20 received Ad26.COV2.S at low or high dose, single or two shots; about 5 received placebo; per-sample allocation not given. Samples were taken on day 63 after the first vaccine or placebo injection. Here immunoSEQ multiplex PCR was the method, and the copy in TCRdb shows in-frame clones only, minus some. The data hold around 450,000 clones, with roughly 89% observed a single time. The sequencing here drew on peripheral blood, taken in a trial of Ad26.COV2.S vaccine versus placebo. The receptors here all came from a person aged 18-65 years who received the Ad26.COV2.S COVID-19 vaccine or a placebo.

The genes are TRBV5-4 and TRBJ2-7; no reliable D call. Germline V gene lookup returns CDR1 SGHNT and CDR2 YYREEE (reference sequence). Between the trimmed V and J ends, which lost 1 base and 5 bases, there was a span of 10 bases. The CDR3 is 13 amino acids. CDR3 sequence (DNA): TGTGCCAGCAGCTTGACTAATGGACACGAGCAGTACTTC. Translated, it gives CASSLTNGHEQYF.

The V and J genes are TRBV6-1 and TRBJ1-3, with 9 bases that match TRBD1. There are 17 residues in the CDR3. With V trimmed by 5 bases and J by 9 bases, 17 bases remained unmatched. Germline V gene lookup returns CDR1 MNHNS and CDR2 SASEGT. CDR3: CASSKEVPGQGFRTIYF. The CDR3 coding sequence is TGTGCCAGCAGTAAAGAAGTTCCGGGACAGGGATTTCGCACCATATATTTT.

This chain links TRBV5-5 with TRBJ1-3, with no clear D. Germline-derived CDR1 and CDR2 are SGHKS and YYEKEE (reference sequence). CDR3 length equals 15 residues. Trimming removed 1 base at V and 3 bases at J, with 11 bases between. CDR3 loop: CASSLSGVGGNTIYF. CDR3 in DNA: TGTGCCAGCAGCTTGAGCGGGGTTGGTGGAAACACCATATATTTT.

This clone was detected only once. The J gene is TRBJ2-1, the V gene TRBV9, with TRBD2 identical over 9 bases. Germline V gene lookup returns CDR1 SGDLS and CDR2 YYNGEE. Trimming took 3 bases from V and 9 from J; bases not matched to a gene: 10. This CDR3 comprises 15 residues. CDR3 DNA sequence: TGTGCCAGCAGCGGCCCGGGACTAGCTGAGCCTGAGCAGTTCTTC. Translation gives CASSGPGLAEPEQFF.